This T cell receptor (beta chain) came from a study of CXCR3-negative and CXCR3-positive naive CD8 T cells. Points on this clonotype: As yet, its antigen is unknown.

The CDR3 consists of 15 residues. CDR1 is MRHNA, CDR2 SNTAGT, per germline. The study made its TRB cDNA libraries by 5' RACE, adding UMI labels. TCRdb processed the 5' RACE reads again and assigns one entry to each CDR3 protein, with no DNA. Its listing shows nearly 90,000 distinct CDR3 sequences. Findings and caveats of the study: Diversity ran similarly high across both naive subsets but far lower in memory CD8+ cells. Hydrophobicity of TRB CDR3s was greater in CXCR3-positive naive cells than in CXCR3-negative naive cells. Naive CXCR3-negative cells resembled naive CXCR3-positive cells in TRBV-TRBJ usage; memory cells differed.

Cells that were CD45RO-CCR7+CD27+CD95- constituted naive CD8+ T cells. The sequenced material came from naive CXCR3+ CD8+ T cells from blood. Regarding subset: CD45RO-CCR7+CD27+CD95- naive CD8+ T cells expressing CXCR3 (TNR3+). The receptor comes from a human donor in good health. Some clones in this sample may be carry-over from other donors' samples. The genes are TRBV6-4 and TRBJ2-1. This chain's CDR3 is CASSDGQVSYNEQFF.